The T cell receptor (beta chain) under discussion was sequenced for a study of STAT5B mutations in CD4+ large granular lymphocyte leukemia. Overall study results and limits: Without HLA matching, higher CD4+ than CD8+ T-LGLL clonality could reflect small sample size.

As regards this clone: Its target is not known.

The assay was run at survey level. In the original analysis: A productive frequency of 2.59 x 10-5 was the lowest detectable. Assay used: immunoSEQ multiplex PCR; TCRdb lists only in-frame clones, some missing. V and J calls and clone size are as listed in that table; D and trimming were resolved from the DNA. The repertoire holds about 21,000 clones, 70% to 85% seen once, with less than 5% in the top ten. What was sequenced was CD4+ T cells from blood buffy coats. The clonotype was recovered from a human donor in good health.

The CDR3 spells CASSSGFGTNEKLFF. In DNA, the CDR3 is TGTGCCAGCAGCTCCGGCTTTGGAACTAATGAAAAACTGTTTTTT. The rearrangement uses TRBV5-8 and TRBJ1-4; D uncertain. V lost 3 bases to trimming and J lost 1 base, with 10 bases between them. The CDR3 runs 15 residues. The germline V gene has CDR1 SGHTS and CDR2 YDEGEE.